This record covers a single TCR beta chain. Its antigen is not known. This entry comes from a study of OX40 agonist ivuxolimab in advanced cancers. Study findings and constraints: In the 0.1 to 3.0 mg/kg range, CD4+ and CD8+ blood T cells had expanded clonally by week 6.

If patients had autoimmune disease history or systemic immunosuppression, they were excluded. CDR1 and CDR2 from the germline V gene are MNHEY and SMNVEV (reference sequence). Trimming shortened V by 1 base and J by 2 bases, and 13 bases separated the two germline ends. The CDR3 contains 16 residues. Sequencing was performed with immunoSEQ multiplex PCR; in TCRdb, only in-frame clones are kept and a portion is missing. This table holds fewer than 80,000 clones, 91% found once. V and J are TRBV27 and TRBJ2-3; D call uncertain. Sequencing used CD4+ or CD8+ T cells sorted from blood, obtained in a trial of the OX40 agonist ivuxolimab. The sequence came from an adult with an advanced solid tumor such as melanoma, head and neck, liver or kidney cancer. The CDR3 is CASSLLTGYFTDTQYF. The CDR3 region has the DNA TGTGCCAGCAGTTTATTAACCGGGTATTTCACAGATACGCAGTATTTT.